This TCR beta chain was observed in a study of T cells in tuberculosis. Whole-study context: Sequenced TCRs come from CD1B-GMM tetramer-binding T cells. Findings and caveats of the study: A GMM-specific repertoire classifier reached about 90% accuracy, AUROC approximately 0.9.

Assay: immunoSEQ multiplex PCR; the TCRdb copy retains only in-frame clones and omits some. Among 30,000 or so clones listed, almost 90% were seen once. In this sample, this clone turned up a few times. Its cognate antigen is unknown. The length of the CDR3 is 16 residues. Germline values: CDR1 WSHSY, CDR2 SAAADI. V gave up 6 bases and J gave up 0 bases; unmatched junction bases: 5. The sample comprised PBMCs. This receptor was identified in a donor aged 10 to 29 with latent tuberculosis or without tuberculosis infection. This chain connects TRBV10-2 to TRBJ2-6; 7 nucleotides match TRBD1. As DNA, the CDR3 is TGCGCCAGCAGGCCGACAGGGCGCTCTGGGGCCAACGTCCTGACTTTC. Translated, it gives CASRPTGRSGANVLTF.